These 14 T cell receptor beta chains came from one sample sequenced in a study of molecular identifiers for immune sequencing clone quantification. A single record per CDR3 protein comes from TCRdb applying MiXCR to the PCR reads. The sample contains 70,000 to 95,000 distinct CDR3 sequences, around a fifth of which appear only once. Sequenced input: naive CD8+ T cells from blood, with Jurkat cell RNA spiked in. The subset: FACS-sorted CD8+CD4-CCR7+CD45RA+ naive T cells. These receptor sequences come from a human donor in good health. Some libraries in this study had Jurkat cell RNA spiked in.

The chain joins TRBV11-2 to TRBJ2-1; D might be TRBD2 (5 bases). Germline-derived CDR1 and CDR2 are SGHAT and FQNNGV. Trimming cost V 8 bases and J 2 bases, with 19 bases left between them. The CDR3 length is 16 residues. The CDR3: CASAVEAASAYNEQFF. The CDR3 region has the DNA TGTGCCAGCGCCGTGGAGGCCGCTTCCGCCTACAATGAGCAGTTCTTC.

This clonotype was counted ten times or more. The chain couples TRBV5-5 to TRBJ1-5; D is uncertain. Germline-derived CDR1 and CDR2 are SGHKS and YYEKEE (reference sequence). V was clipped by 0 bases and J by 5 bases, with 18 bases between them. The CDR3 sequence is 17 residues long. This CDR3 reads CASSLGVTPWDHQPQHF. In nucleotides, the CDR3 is TGTGCCAGCAGCTTGGGGGTCACCCCGTGGGATCATCAGCCCCAGCATTTT.

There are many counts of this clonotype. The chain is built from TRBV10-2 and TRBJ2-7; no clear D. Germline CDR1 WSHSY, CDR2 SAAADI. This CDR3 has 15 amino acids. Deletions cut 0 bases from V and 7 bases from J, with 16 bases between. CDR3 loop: CASSESFPEGREQYF. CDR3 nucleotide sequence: TGCGCCAGCAGTGAGTCGTTCCCCGAAGGAAGGGAGCAGTACTTC.

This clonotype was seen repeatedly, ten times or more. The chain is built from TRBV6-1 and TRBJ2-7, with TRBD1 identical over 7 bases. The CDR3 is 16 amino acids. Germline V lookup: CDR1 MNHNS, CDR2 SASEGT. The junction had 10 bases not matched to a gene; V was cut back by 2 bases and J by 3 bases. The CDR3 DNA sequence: TGTGCCAGCAGTGAAAGTTTAGGACAGGTTCTCTACGAGCAGTACTTC. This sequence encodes CASSESLGQVLYEQYF.

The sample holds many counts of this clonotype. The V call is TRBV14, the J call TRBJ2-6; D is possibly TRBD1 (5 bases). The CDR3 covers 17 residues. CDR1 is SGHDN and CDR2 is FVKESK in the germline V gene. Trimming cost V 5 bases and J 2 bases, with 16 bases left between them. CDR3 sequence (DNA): TGTGCCAGCAGCTTAAAGGACACCCCTCCTGGGGCCAACGTCCTGACTTTC. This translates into CASSLKDTPPGANVLTF.

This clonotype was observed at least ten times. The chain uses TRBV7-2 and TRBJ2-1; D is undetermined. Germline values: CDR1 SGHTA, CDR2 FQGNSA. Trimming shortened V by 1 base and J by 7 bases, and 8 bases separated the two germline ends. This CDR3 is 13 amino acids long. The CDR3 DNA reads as TGTGCCAGCAGCTTAGTAGAGTGGAATGAGCAGTTCTTC. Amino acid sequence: CASSLVEWNEQFF.

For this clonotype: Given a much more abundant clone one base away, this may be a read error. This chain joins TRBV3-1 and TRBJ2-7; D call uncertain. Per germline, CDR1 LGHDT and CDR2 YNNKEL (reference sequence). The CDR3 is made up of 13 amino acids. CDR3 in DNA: TGTGCCAGCAACCAAGATTTGGTAACCGAGCAGTACTTC. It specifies CASNQDLVTEQYF.

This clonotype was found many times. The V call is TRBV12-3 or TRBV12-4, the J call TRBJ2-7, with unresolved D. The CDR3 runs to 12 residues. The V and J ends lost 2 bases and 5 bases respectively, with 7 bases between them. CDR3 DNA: TGTGCCAGCAGTTTATCAATGAACGAGCAGTACTTC. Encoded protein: CASSLSMNEQYF.

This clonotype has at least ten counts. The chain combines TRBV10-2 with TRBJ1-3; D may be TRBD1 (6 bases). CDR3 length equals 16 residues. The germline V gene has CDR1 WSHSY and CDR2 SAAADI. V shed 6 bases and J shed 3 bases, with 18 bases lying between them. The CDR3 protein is CASRPILTGIGNTIYF. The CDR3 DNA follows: TGCGCCAGCAGACCCATACTTACAGGGATTGGAAACACCATATATTTT.

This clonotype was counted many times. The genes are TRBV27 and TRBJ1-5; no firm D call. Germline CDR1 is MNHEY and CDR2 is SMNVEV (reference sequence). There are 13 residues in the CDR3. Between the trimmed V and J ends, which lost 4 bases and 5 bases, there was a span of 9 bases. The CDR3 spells CASSYGPDQPQHF. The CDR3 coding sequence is TGTGCCAGCAGTTATGGACCTGATCAGCCCCAGCATTTT.

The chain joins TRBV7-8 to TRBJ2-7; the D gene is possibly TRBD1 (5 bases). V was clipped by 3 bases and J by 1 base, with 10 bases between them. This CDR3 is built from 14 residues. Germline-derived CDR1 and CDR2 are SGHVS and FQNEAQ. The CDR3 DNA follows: TGTGCCAGCAGCTTCGAAGACAGATCCTACGAGCAGTACTTC. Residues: CASSFEDRSYEQYF.

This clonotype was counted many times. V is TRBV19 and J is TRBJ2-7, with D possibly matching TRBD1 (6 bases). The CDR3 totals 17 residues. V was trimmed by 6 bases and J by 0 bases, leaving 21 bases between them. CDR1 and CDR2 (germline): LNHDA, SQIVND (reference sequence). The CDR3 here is CASSSLTGPGLSYEQYF. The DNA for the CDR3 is TGTGCCAGTAGCTCTCTAACAGGGCCCGGACTCTCCTACGAGCAGTACTTC. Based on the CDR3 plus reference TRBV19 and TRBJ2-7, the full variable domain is DGGITQSPKYLFRKEGQNVTLSCEQNLNHDAMYWYRQDPGQGLRLIYYSQIVNDFQKGDIAEGYSVSREKKESFPLTVTSAQKNPTAFYLCASSSLTGPGLSYEQYFGPGTRLTVT.

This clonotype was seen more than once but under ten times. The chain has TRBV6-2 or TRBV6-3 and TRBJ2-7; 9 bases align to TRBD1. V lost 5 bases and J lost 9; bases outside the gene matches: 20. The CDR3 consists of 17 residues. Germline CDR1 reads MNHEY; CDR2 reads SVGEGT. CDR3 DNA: TGTGCCAGCAGTGCCTCGGGACAGGGACGATATTTCGACGGGCAGTACTTC. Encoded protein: CASSASGQGRYFDGQYF.

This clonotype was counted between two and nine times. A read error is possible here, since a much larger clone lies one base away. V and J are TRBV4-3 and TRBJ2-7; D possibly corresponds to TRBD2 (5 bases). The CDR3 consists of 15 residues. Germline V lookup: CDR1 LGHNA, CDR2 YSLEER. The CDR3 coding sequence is TGCACCAGCAGCCGGACTCTTATGAAGTCCGGGGAGCAGTACTTC. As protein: CTSSRTLMKSGEQYF.